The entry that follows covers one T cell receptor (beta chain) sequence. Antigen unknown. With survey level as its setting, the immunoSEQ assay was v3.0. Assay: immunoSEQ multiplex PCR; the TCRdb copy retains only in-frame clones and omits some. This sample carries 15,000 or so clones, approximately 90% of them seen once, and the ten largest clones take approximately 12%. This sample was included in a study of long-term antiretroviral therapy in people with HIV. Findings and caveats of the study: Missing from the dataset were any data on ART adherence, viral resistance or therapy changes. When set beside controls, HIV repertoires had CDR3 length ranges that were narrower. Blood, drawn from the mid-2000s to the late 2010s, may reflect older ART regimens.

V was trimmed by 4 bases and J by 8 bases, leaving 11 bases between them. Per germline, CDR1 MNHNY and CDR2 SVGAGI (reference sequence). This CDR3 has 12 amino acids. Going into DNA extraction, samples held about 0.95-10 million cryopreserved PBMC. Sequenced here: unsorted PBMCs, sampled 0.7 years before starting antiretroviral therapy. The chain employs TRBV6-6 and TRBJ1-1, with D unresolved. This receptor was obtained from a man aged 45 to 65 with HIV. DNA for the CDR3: TGTGCCAGCAGTTCAGACTACGACGAAGCTTTCTTT. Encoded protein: CASSSDYDEAFF.